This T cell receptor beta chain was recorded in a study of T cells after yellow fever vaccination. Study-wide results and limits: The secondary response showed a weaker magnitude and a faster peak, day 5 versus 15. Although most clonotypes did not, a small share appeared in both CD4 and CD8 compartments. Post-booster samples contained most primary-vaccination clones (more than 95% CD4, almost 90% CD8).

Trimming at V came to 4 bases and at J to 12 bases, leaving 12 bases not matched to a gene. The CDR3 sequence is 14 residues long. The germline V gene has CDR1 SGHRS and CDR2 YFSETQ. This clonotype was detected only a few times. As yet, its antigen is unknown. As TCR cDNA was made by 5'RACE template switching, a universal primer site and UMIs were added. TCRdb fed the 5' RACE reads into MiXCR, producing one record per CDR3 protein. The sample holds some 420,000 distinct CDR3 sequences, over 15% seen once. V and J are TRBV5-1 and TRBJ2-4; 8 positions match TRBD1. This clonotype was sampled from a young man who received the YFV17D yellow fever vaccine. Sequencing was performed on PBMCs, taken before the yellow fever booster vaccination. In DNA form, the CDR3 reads TGCGCCAGCAGCACATTCAGGGGGCGAGAGGCTCAGTACTTC. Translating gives CASSTFRGREAQYF.